This entry is about one T cell receptor (beta chain). Its target is not known. The data belong to a study of Ad26.COV2.S vaccination and SARS-CoV-2 variants. Findings of the study overall: Participants in the vaccine arm had higher spike-specific TCR breadth; placebo recipients had lower. It was found that vaccine and placebo recipients had similar non-spike TCR breadth.

Sequencing used immunoSEQ multiplex PCR; TCRdb keeps in-frame clones, though not all of them. The sample records some 39,000 clones, roughly four fifths being singletons. V was shortened by 6 bases and J by 4 bases, with 15 bases between the two germline ends. This CDR3 region has 14 residues. Germline CDR1 is MRHNA and CDR2 is SNTAGT. This clonotype was obtained from a human donor who had recovered from COVID-19. The chain recombines TRBV6-4 with TRBJ1-1, with D tentatively TRBD1 (5 bases). The sample consisted of peripheral blood, taken after recovery from COVID-19. DNA for the CDR3: TGTGCCAGCAGCGCTCAGGGTCTGGGCACTGAAGCTTTCTTT. This gives the protein CASSAQGLGTEAFF.